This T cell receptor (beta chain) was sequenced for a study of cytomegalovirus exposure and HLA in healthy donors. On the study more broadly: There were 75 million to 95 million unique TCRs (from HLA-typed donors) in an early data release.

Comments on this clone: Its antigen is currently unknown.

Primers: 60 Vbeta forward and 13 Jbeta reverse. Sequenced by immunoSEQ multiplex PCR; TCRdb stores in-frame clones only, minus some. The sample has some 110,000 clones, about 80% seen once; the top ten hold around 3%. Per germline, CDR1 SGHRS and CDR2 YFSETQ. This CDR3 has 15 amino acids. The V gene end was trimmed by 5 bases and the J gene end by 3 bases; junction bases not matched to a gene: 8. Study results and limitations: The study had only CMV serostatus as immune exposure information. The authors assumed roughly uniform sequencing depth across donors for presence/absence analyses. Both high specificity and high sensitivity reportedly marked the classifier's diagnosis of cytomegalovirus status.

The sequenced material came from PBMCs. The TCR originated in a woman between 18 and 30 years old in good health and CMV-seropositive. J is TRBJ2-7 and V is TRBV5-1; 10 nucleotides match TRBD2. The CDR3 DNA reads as TGCGCCAGCAGTTTGTCTAGCGGGAGTATCTACGAGCAGTACTTC. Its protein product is CASSLSSGSIYEQYF.